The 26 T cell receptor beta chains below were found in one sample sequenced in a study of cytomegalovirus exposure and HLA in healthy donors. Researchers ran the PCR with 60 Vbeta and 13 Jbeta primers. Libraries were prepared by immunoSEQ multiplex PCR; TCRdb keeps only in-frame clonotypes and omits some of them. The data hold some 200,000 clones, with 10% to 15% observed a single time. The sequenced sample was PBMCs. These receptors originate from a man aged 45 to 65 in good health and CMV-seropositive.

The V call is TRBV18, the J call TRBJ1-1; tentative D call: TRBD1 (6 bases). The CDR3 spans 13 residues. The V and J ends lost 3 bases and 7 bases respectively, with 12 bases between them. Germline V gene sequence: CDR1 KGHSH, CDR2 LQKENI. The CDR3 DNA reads TGTGCCAGCTCACCCGCGACAGGCAGTGAAGCTTTCTTT. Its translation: CASSPATGSEAFF.

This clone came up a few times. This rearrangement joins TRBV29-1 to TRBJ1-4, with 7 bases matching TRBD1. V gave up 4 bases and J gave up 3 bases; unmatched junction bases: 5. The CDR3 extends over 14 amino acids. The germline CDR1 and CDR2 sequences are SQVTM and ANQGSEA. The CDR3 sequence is CSVGQGRANEKLFF. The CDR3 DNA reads TGCAGCGTTGGACAGGGTAGAGCTAATGAAAAACTGTTTTTT.

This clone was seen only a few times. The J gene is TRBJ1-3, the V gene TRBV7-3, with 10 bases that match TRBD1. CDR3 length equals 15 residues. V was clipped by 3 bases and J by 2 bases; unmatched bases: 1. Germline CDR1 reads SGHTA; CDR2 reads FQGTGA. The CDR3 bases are TGTGCCAGCAGCTTGACAGGGGGCGCTGGAAACACCATATATTTT. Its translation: CASSLTGGAGNTIYF.

The CDR3 region is CASSYEGHPNTEAFF. The CDR3 DNA reads TGTGCCAGCAGTTACGAGGGACACCCGAACACTGAAGCTTTCTTT. The rearrangement links TRBV6-5 to TRBJ1-1; D might be TRBD1 (6 bases). The CDR3 consists of 15 residues. Trimming shortened V by 2 bases and J by 1 base, and 11 bases separated the two germline ends. Germline V lookup: CDR1 MNHEY, CDR2 SVGAGI.

CDR3 sequence reads: CASSLVGAGYYEQYF. The CDR3 DNA is TGTGCCAGCAGCTTAGTAGGAGCGGGCTACTACGAGCAGTACTTC. The rearrangement links TRBV7-2 to TRBJ2-7; tentatively, D is TRBD2 (6 bases). The germline V gene encodes CDR1 SGHTA and CDR2 FQGNSA. Trimming pared 1 base from V and 3 bases from J, leaving 13 bases between. The CDR3 consists of 15 residues. The full variable domain, completed using reference TRBV7-2 and TRBJ2-7, is GAGVSQSPSNKVTEKGKDVELRCDPISGHTALYWYRQSLGQGLEFLIYFQGNSAPDKSGLPSDRFSAERTGGSVSTLTIQRTQQEDSAVYLCASSLVGAGYYEQYFGPGTRLTVT.

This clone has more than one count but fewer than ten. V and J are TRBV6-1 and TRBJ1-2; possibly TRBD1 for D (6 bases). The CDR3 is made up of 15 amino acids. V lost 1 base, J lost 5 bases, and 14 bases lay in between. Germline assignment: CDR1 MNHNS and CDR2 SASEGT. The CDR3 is CASSEERGTWYGYTF. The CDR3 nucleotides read TGTGCCAGCAGTGAAGAGAGGGGGACCTGGTATGGCTACACCTTC.

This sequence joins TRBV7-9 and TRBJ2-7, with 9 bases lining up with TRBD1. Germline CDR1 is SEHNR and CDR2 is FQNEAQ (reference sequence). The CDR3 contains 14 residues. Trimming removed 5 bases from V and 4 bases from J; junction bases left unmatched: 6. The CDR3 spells CASSTDRGSYEQYF. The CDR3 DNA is TGTGCCAGCAGCACCGACAGGGGGTCTTACGAGCAGTACTTC.

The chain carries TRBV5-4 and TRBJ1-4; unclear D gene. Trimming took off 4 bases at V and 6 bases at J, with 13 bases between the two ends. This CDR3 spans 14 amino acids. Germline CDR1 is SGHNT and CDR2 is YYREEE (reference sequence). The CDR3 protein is CASSTAGRHEKLFF. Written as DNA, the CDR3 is TGTGCCAGCAGCACAGCTGGTCGTCATGAAAAACTGTTTTTT. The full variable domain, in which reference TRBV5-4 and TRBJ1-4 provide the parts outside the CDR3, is ETGVTQSPTHLIKTRGQQVTLRCSSQSGHNTVSWYQQALGQGPQFIFQYYREEENGRGNFPPRFSGLQFPNYSSELNVNALELDDSALYLCASSTAGRHEKLFFGSGTQLSVL.

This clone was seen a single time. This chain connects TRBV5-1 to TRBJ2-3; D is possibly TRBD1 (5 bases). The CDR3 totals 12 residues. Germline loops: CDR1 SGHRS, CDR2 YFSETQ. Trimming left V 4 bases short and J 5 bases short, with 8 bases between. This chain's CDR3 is CASSNGQDTQYF. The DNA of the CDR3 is TGCGCCAGCAGCAACGGACAAGATACGCAGTATTTT.

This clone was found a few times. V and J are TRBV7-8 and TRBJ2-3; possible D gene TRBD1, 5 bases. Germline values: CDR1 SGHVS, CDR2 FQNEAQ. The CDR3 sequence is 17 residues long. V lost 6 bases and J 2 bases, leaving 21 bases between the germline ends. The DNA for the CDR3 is TGTGCCAGCAGTCTCAGAGTCACAGGACCCCTCACAGATACGCAGTATTTT. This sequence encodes CASSLRVTGPLTDTQYF.

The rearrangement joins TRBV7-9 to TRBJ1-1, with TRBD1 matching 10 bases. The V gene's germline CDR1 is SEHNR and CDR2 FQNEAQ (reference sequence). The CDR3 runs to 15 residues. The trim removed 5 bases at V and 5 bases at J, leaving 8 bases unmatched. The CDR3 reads CASSPDRGQWTEAFF. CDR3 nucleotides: TGTGCCAGCAGCCCAGACAGGGGGCAATGGACTGAAGCTTTCTTT.

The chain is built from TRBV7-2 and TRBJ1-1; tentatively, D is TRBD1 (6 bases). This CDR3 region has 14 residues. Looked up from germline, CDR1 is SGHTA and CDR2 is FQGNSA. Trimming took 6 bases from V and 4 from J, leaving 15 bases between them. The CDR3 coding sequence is TGTGCCAGCAGGCCGGGTGGACAGCGCACTGAAGCTTTCTTT. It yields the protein CASRPGGQRTEAFF.

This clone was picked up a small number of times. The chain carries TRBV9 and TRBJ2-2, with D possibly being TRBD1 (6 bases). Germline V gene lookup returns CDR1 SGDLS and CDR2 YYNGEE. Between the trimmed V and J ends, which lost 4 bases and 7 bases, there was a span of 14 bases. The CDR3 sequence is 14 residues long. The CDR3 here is CASSQGTAVGELFF. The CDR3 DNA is TGTGCCAGCAGCCAGGGGACGGCGGTCGGGGAGCTGTTTTTT.

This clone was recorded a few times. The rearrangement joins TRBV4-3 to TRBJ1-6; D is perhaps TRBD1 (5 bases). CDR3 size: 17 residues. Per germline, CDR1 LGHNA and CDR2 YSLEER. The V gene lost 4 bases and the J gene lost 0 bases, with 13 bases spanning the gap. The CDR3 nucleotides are TGCGCCAGCAGCCCCTCCTGGGGGGACTCCTATAATTCACCCCTCCACTTT. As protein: CASSPSWGDSYNSPLHF.

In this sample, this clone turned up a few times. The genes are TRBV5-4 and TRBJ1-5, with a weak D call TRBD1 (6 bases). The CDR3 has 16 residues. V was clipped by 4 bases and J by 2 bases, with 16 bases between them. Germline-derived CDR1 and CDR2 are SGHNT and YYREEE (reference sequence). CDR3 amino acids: CASSNWGGAGNQPQHF. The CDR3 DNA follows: TGTGCCAGCAGCAACTGGGGGGGCGCTGGCAATCAGCCCCAGCATTTT.

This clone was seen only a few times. The CDR3 region is CSVTLAGAYEQYF. DNA of the CDR3: TGCAGCGTTACCCTAGCGGGCGCATACGAGCAGTACTTC. The rearrangement uses TRBV29-1 and TRBJ2-7; 8 bases are a match to TRBD2. The V and J ends lost 5 bases and 4 bases, in that order; junction bases with no gene match: 7. This CDR3 has 13 residues. CDR1 SQVTM and CDR2 ANQGSEA come from the germline V gene.

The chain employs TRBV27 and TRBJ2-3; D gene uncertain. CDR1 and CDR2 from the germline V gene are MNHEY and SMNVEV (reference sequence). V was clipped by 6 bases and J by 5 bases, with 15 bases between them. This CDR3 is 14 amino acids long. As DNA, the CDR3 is TGTGCCAGCAGCCGAGAGCGCGTTGGAGATACGCAGTATTTT. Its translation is CASSRERVGDTQYF.

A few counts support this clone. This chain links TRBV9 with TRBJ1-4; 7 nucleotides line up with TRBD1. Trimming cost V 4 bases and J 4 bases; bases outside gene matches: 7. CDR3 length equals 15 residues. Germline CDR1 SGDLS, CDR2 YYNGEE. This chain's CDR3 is CASSSQGVVNEKLFF. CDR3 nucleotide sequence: TGTGCCAGCAGCAGTCAGGGGGTTGTTAATGAAAAACTGTTTTTT.

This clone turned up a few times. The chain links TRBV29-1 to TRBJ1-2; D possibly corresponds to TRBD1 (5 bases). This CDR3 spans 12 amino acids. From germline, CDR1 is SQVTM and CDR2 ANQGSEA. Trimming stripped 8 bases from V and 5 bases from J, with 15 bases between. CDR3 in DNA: TGCAGCATTCGGCGGGGGGAATATGGCTACACCTTC. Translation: CSIRRGEYGYTF.

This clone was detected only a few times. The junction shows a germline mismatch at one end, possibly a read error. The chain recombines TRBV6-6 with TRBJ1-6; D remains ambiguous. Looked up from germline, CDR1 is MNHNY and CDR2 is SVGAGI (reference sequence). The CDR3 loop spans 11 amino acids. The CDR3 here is CASSTGVNVIF. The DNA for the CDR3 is TGTGCCAGCTCAACCGGGGTTAACGTAATTTTT.

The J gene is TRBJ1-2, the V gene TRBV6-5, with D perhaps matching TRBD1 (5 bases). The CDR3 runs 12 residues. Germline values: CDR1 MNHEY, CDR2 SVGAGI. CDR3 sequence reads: CATGGPLYGYTF. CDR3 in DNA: TGTGCGACGGGGGGACCTCTCTATGGCTACACCTTC.

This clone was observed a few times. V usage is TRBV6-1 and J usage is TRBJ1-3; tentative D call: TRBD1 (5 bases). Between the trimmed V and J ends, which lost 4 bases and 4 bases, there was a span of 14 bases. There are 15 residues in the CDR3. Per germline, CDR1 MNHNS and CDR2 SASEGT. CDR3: CASSAREFGGNTIYF. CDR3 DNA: TGTGCCAGCAGTGCCAGGGAATTTGGAGGAAACACCATATATTTT.

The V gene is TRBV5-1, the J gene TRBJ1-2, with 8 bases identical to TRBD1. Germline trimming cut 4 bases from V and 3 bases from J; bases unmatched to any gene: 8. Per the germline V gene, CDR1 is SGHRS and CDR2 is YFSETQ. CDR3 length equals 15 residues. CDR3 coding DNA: TGCGCCAGCAGCCCGACTGGACAGGGAGACTATGGCTACACCTTC. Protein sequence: CASSPTGQGDYGYTF. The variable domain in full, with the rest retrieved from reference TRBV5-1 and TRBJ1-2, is KAGVTQTPRYLIKTRGQQVTLSCSPISGHRSVSWYQQTPGQGLQFLFEYFSETQRNKGNFPGRFSGRQFSNSRSEMNVSTLELGDSALYLCASSPTGQGDYGYTFGSGTRLTVV.

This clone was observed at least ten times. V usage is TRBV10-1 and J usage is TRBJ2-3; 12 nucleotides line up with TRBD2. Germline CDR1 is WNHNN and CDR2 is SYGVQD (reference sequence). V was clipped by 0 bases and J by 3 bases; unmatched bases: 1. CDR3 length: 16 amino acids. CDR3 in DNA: TGCGCCAGCAGTGAGTCTCTAGCGGGGGGGACAGATACGCAGTATTTT. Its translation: CASSESLAGGTDTQYF.

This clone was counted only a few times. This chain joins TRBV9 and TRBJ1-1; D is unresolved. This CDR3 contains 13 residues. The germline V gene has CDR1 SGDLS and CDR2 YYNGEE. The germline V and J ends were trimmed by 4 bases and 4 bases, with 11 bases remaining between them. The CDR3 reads CASSFSTITEAFF. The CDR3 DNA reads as TGTGCCAGCAGCTTCAGTACTATCACTGAAGCTTTCTTT. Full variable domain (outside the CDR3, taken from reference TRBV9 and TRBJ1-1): DSGVTQTPKHLITATGQRVTLRCSPRSGDLSVYWYQQSLDQGLQFLIQYYNGEERAKGNILERFSAQQFPDLHSELNLSSLELGDSALYFCASSFSTITEAFFGQGTRLTVV.

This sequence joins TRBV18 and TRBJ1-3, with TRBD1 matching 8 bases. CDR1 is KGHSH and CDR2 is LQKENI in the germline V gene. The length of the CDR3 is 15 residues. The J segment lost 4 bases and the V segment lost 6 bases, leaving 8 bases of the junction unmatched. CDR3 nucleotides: TGTGCCAGCTCGCTCAGGGGGCTGGAAGGAAACACCATATATTTT. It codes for CASSLRGLEGNTIYF.